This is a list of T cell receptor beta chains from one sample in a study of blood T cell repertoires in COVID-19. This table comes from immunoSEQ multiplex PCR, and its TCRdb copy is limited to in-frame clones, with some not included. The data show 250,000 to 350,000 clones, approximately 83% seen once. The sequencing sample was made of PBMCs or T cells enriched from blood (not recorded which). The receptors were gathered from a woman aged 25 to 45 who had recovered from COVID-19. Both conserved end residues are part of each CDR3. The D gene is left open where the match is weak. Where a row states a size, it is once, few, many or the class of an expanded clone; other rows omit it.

CDR3 protein: CASSPLDKPEAFF
CDR3 DNA: TGCGCCAGCAGCCCCCTTGACAAGCCTGAAGCTTTCTTT
D gene: -
clone size: -
V gene: TRBV5-1
J gene: TRBJ1-1

CDR3 protein: CASRGQENYENTIYF
CDR3 DNA: TGTGCCAGCAGAGGACAGGAGAATTATGAAAACACCATATATTTT
D gene: TRBD1
clone size: -
V gene: TRBV28
J gene: TRBJ1-3

CDR3 protein: CATSTGQGSNQPQHF
CDR3 DNA: TGTGCCACCAGCACAGGACAGGGTTCTAATCAGCCCCAGCATTTT
D gene: TRBD1
clone size: -
V gene: TRBV15
J gene: TRBJ1-5

CDR3 protein: CSVGTAAYEQYF
CDR3 DNA: TGCAGCGTGGGGACAGCGGCCTACGAGCAGTACTTC
D gene: TRBD1
clone size: -
V gene: TRBV29-1
J gene: TRBJ2-7

CDR3 protein: CASSLFTSGGDEQYF
CDR3 DNA: TGTGCCAGCAGCTTGTTTACTAGCGGGGGGGACGAGCAGTACTTC
D gene: TRBD2
clone size: -
V gene: TRBV5-4
J gene: TRBJ2-7

CDR3 protein: CASSQDGALSSGNTIYF
CDR3 DNA: TGTGCCAGCAGCCAAGATGGGGCGTTAAGCTCTGGAAACACCATATATTTT
D gene: -
clone size: -
V gene: TRBV4-2
J gene: TRBJ1-3

CDR3 protein: CASSPRVEEKLFF
CDR3 DNA: TGTGCCAGCTCACCCAGGGTGGAGGAAAAACTGTTTTTT
D gene: -
clone size: -
V gene: TRBV18
J gene: TRBJ1-4

CDR3 protein: CAWSRYGTANTEAFF
CDR3 DNA: TGTGCCTGGAGTCGGTATGGGACAGCGAACACTGAAGCTTTCTTT
D gene: TRBD1
clone size: few
V gene: TRBV30
J gene: TRBJ1-1

CDR3 protein: CASSLGTGDHNEQFF
CDR3 DNA: TGTGCCAGCAGCTTGGGGACAGGGGACCACAATGAGCAGTTCTTC
D gene: TRBD1
clone size: -
V gene: TRBV7-9
J gene: TRBJ2-1

CDR3 protein: CASSLSGTKSYNEQFF
CDR3 DNA: TGTGCCAGCAGTTTATCCGGGACAAAATCCTACAATGAGCAGTTCTTC
D gene: -
clone size: -
V gene: TRBV27
J gene: TRBJ2-1

CDR3 protein: CASSHGQATSTDTQYF
CDR3 DNA: TGTGCCAGCAGCCATGGACAGGCGACTAGCACAGATACGCAGTATTTT
D gene: TRBD1
clone size: once
V gene: TRBV3-1/TRBV3-2
J gene: TRBJ2-3

CDR3 protein: CASSLTGGDQPQHF
CDR3 DNA: TGTGCCAGCTCTCTGACAGGGGGCGATCAGCCCCAGCATTTT
D gene: TRBD1
clone size: -
V gene: TRBV18
J gene: TRBJ1-5

CDR3 protein: CASSAQGTSDEQYF
CDR3 DNA: TGTGCCAGCAGCGCCCAGGGAACTAGCGACGAGCAGTACTTC
D gene: TRBD2
clone size: -
V gene: TRBV9
J gene: TRBJ2-7

CDR3 protein: CASSLARGYDEQYF
CDR3 DNA: TGTGCCAGCAGCTTAGCGCGGGGGTACGACGAGCAGTACTTC
D gene: TRBD2
clone size: -
V gene: TRBV7-2
J gene: TRBJ2-7

CDR3 protein: CASSHGTGDYGYTF
CDR3 DNA: TGCGCCAGCAGCCACGGGACAGGGGACTATGGCTACACCTTC
D gene: TRBD1
clone size: -
V gene: TRBV4-1
J gene: TRBJ1-2

CDR3 protein: CASTLGGTEAFF
CDR3 DNA: TGTGCCAGCACCCTGGGGGGCACTGAAGCTTTCTTT
D gene: -
clone size: -
V gene: TRBV12-3/TRBV12-4
J gene: TRBJ1-1